A selection of T cell receptor beta chains follows, all from one sample in a study of Graves' ophthalmopathy and Graves' hyperthyroidism. MiXCR, run by TCRdb on the multiplex PCR reads, gives a single entry per CDR3 protein. The data contain just over 600,000 distinct CDR3 sequences, around a fifth of them singletons. Sequenced sample: peripheral blood. All receptors derive from a woman aged 18-29 years with stable Graves' hyperthyroidism. Some clones in this sample may be carry-over from other donors' samples. The CDR3 runs from the conserved cysteine through the conserved F or W. Fields, in order: CDR3 DNA, CDR3 protein, clone size, D gene, V gene, J gene. A D gene is named only where the DNA matches it firmly. The size entry is marked missing in some rows and otherwise reads once, few, many or a size class.

cdr3_nt: TGTGCCAGTAGTCGCGGGACAGTTTTACAAGAGACCCAGTACTTC; cdr3_aa: CASSRGTVLQETQYF; clone_size: NA; d_call: NA; v_call: TRBV19; j_call: TRBJ2-5
cdr3_nt: TGTGCCAGCAGCTCAGGACATATGCAGCCCCAGCATTTT; cdr3_aa: CASSSGHMQPQHF; clone_size: many; d_call: NA; v_call: TRBV11-2; j_call: TRBJ1-5
cdr3_nt: TGTGCCAGCAGCTCCTACCGGGACTCGACCTACGAGCAGTACTTC; cdr3_aa: CASSSYRDSTYEQYF; clone_size: many; d_call: NA; v_call: TRBV11-2; j_call: TRBJ2-7
cdr3_nt: TGTGCCAGCAGGGGGACAGGGGAAGGTGGCGAGCAGTACTTC; cdr3_aa: CASRGTGEGGEQYF; clone_size: many; d_call: TRBD1; v_call: TRBV28; j_call: TRBJ2-7
cdr3_nt: TGTGCCAGCACCTGGGACAGGGGGTACCAGCCCCAGCATTTT; cdr3_aa: CASTWDRGYQPQHF; clone_size: many; d_call: TRBD1; v_call: TRBV6-1; j_call: TRBJ1-5
cdr3_nt: TGCGCCAGCAGCTCCGACAGGGCCGATGGGGCCAACGTCCTGACTTTC; cdr3_aa: CASSSDRADGANVLTF; clone_size: few; d_call: TRBD1; v_call: TRBV5-1; j_call: TRBJ2-6
cdr3_nt: TGTGCCTGGAGTGCAGGGGCCGAGCTCTATGGCTACACCTTC; cdr3_aa: CAWSAGAELYGYTF; clone_size: NA; d_call: NA; v_call: TRBV30; j_call: TRBJ1-2
cdr3_nt: TGTGCCAGCAGTTTAGAGGGACTGCTACAAGAGACCCAGTACTTC; cdr3_aa: CASSLEGLLQETQYF; clone_size: once; d_call: NA; v_call: TRBV12-3/TRBV12-4; j_call: TRBJ2-5
cdr3_nt: TGTGCCAGCAGCTTGGCGGGAGAGTACCAAGAGACCCAGTACTTC; cdr3_aa: CASSLAGEYQETQYF; clone_size: many; d_call: NA; v_call: TRBV5-6; j_call: TRBJ2-5
cdr3_nt: TGTGCCAGTACCACCCGGGGGGCGGGCAATCAGCCCCAGCATTTT; cdr3_aa: CASTTRGAGNQPQHF; clone_size: many; d_call: NA; v_call: TRBV19; j_call: TRBJ1-5
cdr3_nt: TGCGCCAGCCGGAAGCAGGAACAAGAGACCCAGTACTTC; cdr3_aa: CASRKQEQETQYF; clone_size: NA; d_call: NA; v_call: TRBV4-1; j_call: TRBJ2-5
cdr3_nt: TGTGCCAGCACCCTGTGGGGGTACGAGCAGTACTTC; cdr3_aa: CASTLWGYEQYF; clone_size: NA; d_call: NA; v_call: TRBV12-3/TRBV12-4; j_call: TRBJ2-7
cdr3_nt: TGTGCCAGCAGCCGAAGCGGGGAGGGCCGATACGAGCAGTACTTC; cdr3_aa: CASSRSGEGRYEQYF; clone_size: NA; d_call: TRBD2; v_call: TRBV12-3/TRBV12-4; j_call: TRBJ2-7
cdr3_nt: TGTGCCAGTAGTAGCGGGGGGGCCGGAAAGACCCAGTACTTC; cdr3_aa: CASSSGGAGKTQYF; clone_size: NA; d_call: TRBD2; v_call: TRBV19; j_call: TRBJ2-5
cdr3_nt: TGTGCCAGCAGTACACACAGGGGTTGGGGAACTGAAGCTTTCTTT; cdr3_aa: CASSTHRGWGTEAFF; clone_size: many; d_call: TRBD1; v_call: TRBV28; j_call: TRBJ1-1
cdr3_nt: TGTGCCAGCAGCCCGACCTCTACAGGGACCGAGCAGTACTTC; cdr3_aa: CASSPTSTGTEQYF; clone_size: many; d_call: NA; v_call: TRBV7-2; j_call: TRBJ2-7
cdr3_nt: TGTGCCAGCAGTGAACTGGGGGCCATGAACACTGAAGCTTTCTTT; cdr3_aa: CASSELGAMNTEAFF; clone_size: few; d_call: NA; v_call: TRBV6-1; j_call: TRBJ1-1
cdr3_nt: TGCAGTGCTAGAGTCGACCGGACGTTTGGCTACACCTTC; cdr3_aa: CSARVDRTFGYTF; clone_size: few; d_call: NA; v_call: TRBV20-1; j_call: TRBJ1-2
cdr3_nt: TGTGCCAGCAGTGGGGGGGTTTCCCTCAACTATGGCTACACCTTC; cdr3_aa: CASSGGVSLNYGYTF; clone_size: NA; d_call: NA; v_call: TRBV25-1; j_call: TRBJ1-2
cdr3_nt: TGTGCCAGCAGCGTAGATTGGCGGGGGATCTACGAGCAGTACTTC; cdr3_aa: CASSVDWRGIYEQYF; clone_size: NA; d_call: TRBD2; v_call: TRBV9; j_call: TRBJ2-7
cdr3_nt: TGTGCCATCAAATGGGGACAGGGAGTCGACGAGCAGTACTTC; cdr3_aa: CAIKWGQGVDEQYF; clone_size: many; d_call: TRBD1; v_call: TRBV10-3; j_call: TRBJ2-7
cdr3_nt: TGTGCCAGCAGTTACGACAGACCTTCCTATACCGGCTACACCTTC; cdr3_aa: CASSYDRPSYTGYTF; clone_size: NA; d_call: NA; v_call: TRBV6-5; j_call: TRBJ1-2
cdr3_nt: TGCGCCAGCAGCTTTGTGTGGTCCACGAACACCGGGGAGCTGTTTTTT; cdr3_aa: CASSFVWSTNTGELFF; clone_size: NA; d_call: NA; v_call: TRBV5-1; j_call: TRBJ2-2
cdr3_nt: TGTGCCAGCAGTGAAGTGGGCACCAATCAGCCCCAGCATTTT; cdr3_aa: CASSEVGTNQPQHF; clone_size: many; d_call: NA; v_call: TRBV6-1; j_call: TRBJ1-5
cdr3_nt: TGTGCGCTCCAGGGTTTTTTCTACGAGCAGTACTTC; cdr3_aa: CALQGFFYEQYF; clone_size: many; d_call: NA; v_call: TRBV24-1; j_call: TRBJ2-7
cdr3_nt: TGCGCCAGCAGCGCAAACAGGTGGGGTCTGGACACTGAAGCTTTCTTT; cdr3_aa: CASSANRWGLDTEAFF; clone_size: many; d_call: NA; v_call: TRBV4-1; j_call: TRBJ1-1
cdr3_nt: TGTGCCAGCAGCGACCGACAGGAACGCTATGGCTACACCTTC; cdr3_aa: CASSDRQERYGYTF; clone_size: many; d_call: NA; v_call: TRBV14; j_call: TRBJ1-2
cdr3_nt: TGTGCCAGCAGTTCCACCGGACAGTTCCCTTACGAGCAGTACTTC; cdr3_aa: CASSSTGQFPYEQYF; clone_size: NA; d_call: NA; v_call: TRBV27; j_call: TRBJ2-7
cdr3_nt: TGCAGCGTTGAAACCCCGGGACAGTATGGCTACACCTTC; cdr3_aa: CSVETPGQYGYTF; clone_size: NA; d_call: TRBD1; v_call: TRBV29-1; j_call: TRBJ1-2
cdr3_nt: TGTGCCTGGAGCAAGGCCTATGGCTACACCTTC; cdr3_aa: CAWSKAYGYTF; clone_size: NA; d_call: NA; v_call: TRBV30; j_call: TRBJ1-2
cdr3_nt: TGTGCCAGCAGCCCACGCCGGTACGAGCAGTACTTC; cdr3_aa: CASSPRRYEQYF; clone_size: many; d_call: NA; v_call: TRBV7-2; j_call: TRBJ2-7
cdr3_nt: TGTGCCAGCAGTTACAAGGGCAGCACCTACGAGCAGTACTTC; cdr3_aa: CASSYKGSTYEQYF; clone_size: many; d_call: NA; v_call: TRBV6-2/TRBV6-3; j_call: TRBJ2-7